Below are 18 T cell receptor beta chains sequenced from a single sample in a study of blood T cell repertoires in COVID-19. Assay used: immunoSEQ multiplex PCR; TCRdb lists only in-frame clones, some missing. The sample holds 110,000 or so clones, over 75% seen once. What was sequenced was peripheral blood. The receptors originated from a woman aged 45-65 years with acute or convalescent COVID-19.

The chain is built from TRBV25-1 and TRBJ1-6; TRBD1 is a possible D gene (6 bases). Germline CDR1 and CDR2: MGHDK and SYGVNS. Trimming left V 6 bases short and J 14 bases short, with 29 bases between. The CDR3 runs 17 residues. The CDR3 sequence is CASSKRLVDSWDQTLHF. DNA for the CDR3: TGTGCCAGCAGCAAAAGACTGGTGGACAGTTGGGATCAAACCCTCCACTTT.

The V gene is TRBV11-2, the J gene TRBJ1-1; D unclear. Trimming left V 8 bases short and J 4 bases short, with 20 bases between. In germline, CDR1 is SGHAT, CDR2 FQNNGV. The CDR3 contains 15 residues. The CDR3 spells CASSSAAGRGTEAFF. Here the CDR3 DNA reads TGTGCCAGCTCATCAGCCGCGGGCCGGGGCACTGAAGCTTTCTTT.

V is TRBV29-1 and J is TRBJ2-1; D is uncertain. Looked up from germline, CDR1 is SQVTM and CDR2 is ANQGSEA. The CDR3 loop spans 14 amino acids. V was clipped by 1 base and J by 5 bases, with 12 bases between them. The DNA for the CDR3 is TGCAGCGTTGAAGCTACGAATCCAAACAATGAGCAGTTCTTC. This translates into CSVEATNPNNEQFF.

This clone was picked up one time. The rearrangement joins TRBV6-1 to TRBJ1-3; D is undetermined. V gave up 2 bases and J gave up 7 bases, with 12 bases separating them. CDR1 and CDR2 from the germline V gene are MNHNS and SASEGT. The CDR3 is 14 amino acids. CDR3 bases: TGTGCCAGCAGTGAAACCCCTAGAATGAACACCATATATTTT. Protein: CASSETPRMNTIYF.

This clone was picked up one time. V gene TRBV9 combines with J gene TRBJ2-1, with 7 bases fitting TRBD1. The V gene end was trimmed by 4 bases and the J gene end by 4 bases; junction bases not matched to a gene: 11. The CDR3 runs 16 residues. Germline V lookup: CDR1 SGDLS, CDR2 YYNGEE. This chain's CDR3 is CASSPTGSLVYNEQFF. CDR3 nucleotides: TGTGCCAGCAGCCCGACAGGGTCCCTCGTGTACAATGAGCAGTTCTTC.

This chain links TRBV19 with TRBJ1-3; tentatively, D is TRBD1 (5 bases). Germline CDR1 is LNHDA and CDR2 is SQIVND (reference sequence). The CDR3 has 15 residues. V gave up 4 bases and J gave up 5 bases, with 15 bases separating them. CDR3 DNA: TGTGCCAGTAGTACGGTAGGGGCAGGAAGAAACACCATATATTTT. It codes for CASSTVGAGRNTIYF.

The V and J genes are TRBV2 and TRBJ2-7, with 7 bases aligning to TRBD1. The germline V gene encodes CDR1 SNHLY and CDR2 FYNNEI. V lost 6 bases, J lost 3 bases, and 2 bases stayed unmatched. The CDR3 runs to 12 residues. The CDR3 here is CASSGDSYEQYF. CDR3 bases: TGTGCCAGCAGCGGGGACAGCTACGAGCAGTACTTC.

The V gene is TRBV27, the J gene TRBJ1-5; no clear D gene. CDR1 and CDR2 (germline): MNHEY, SMNVEV (reference sequence). The CDR3 totals 12 residues. Between the trimmed V and J ends, which lost 5 bases and 7 bases, there was a span of 9 bases. CDR3 DNA: TGTGCCAGCAGTCCCCCAGGCCAGCCCCAGCATTTT. Its translation is CASSPPGQPQHF.

This chain joins TRBV6-1 and TRBJ2-3; TRBD2 agrees at 10 bases. The germline V gene has CDR1 MNHNS and CDR2 SASEGT. The CDR3 is made up of 16 amino acids. V was pared by 4 bases and J by 4 bases, with 8 bases of the junction left unmatched. CDR3 coding DNA: TGTGCCAGCAGTGTCGGTTTAGCGGGGGGCGCAGATACGCAGTATTTT. Encoded protein: CASSVGLAGGADTQYF.

The chain is built from TRBV19 and TRBJ1-5; no firm D call. The germline V gene has CDR1 LNHDA and CDR2 SQIVND (reference sequence). V was cut by 6 bases and J by 6 bases, with 12 bases left in between. The CDR3 covers 13 residues. The DNA for the CDR3 is TGTGCCAGTAGCTACCGGTTGTTTCAGCCCCAGCATTTT. Protein: CASSYRLFQPQHF.

The chain employs TRBV5-1 and TRBJ1-1, with a possible D match to TRBD1 (6 bases). V lost 1 base to trimming and J lost 0 bases, with 10 bases between them. Germline lookup yields CDR1 SGHRS and CDR2 YFSETQ. The CDR3 contains 15 residues. CDR3 sequence reads: CASSLMDSLNTEAFF. For the CDR3, the DNA is TGCGCCAGCAGCTTGATGGACAGCCTGAACACTGAAGCTTTCTTT. Filled out from reference TRBV5-1 and TRBJ1-1, the complete variable domain reads KAGVTQTPRYLIKTRGQQVTLSCSPISGHRSVSWYQQTPGQGLQFLFEYFSETQRNKGNFPGRFSGRQFSNSRSEMNVSTLELGDSALYLCASSLMDSLNTEAFFGQGTRLTVV.

This clone showed up just once. This chain joins TRBV19 and TRBJ2-3, with 11 bases aligning to TRBD2. The germline gives CDR1 LNHDA, CDR2 SQIVND (reference sequence). Trimming took 1 base from V and 2 from J; bases not matched to a gene: 5. The CDR3 is 17 amino acids. The CDR3 loop is CASSIGGLAGFTDTQYF. CDR3 bases: TGTGCCAGTAGTATAGGCGGACTAGCGGGTTTCACAGATACGCAGTATTTT.

This chain links TRBV19 with TRBJ1-5; 9 bases fit TRBD1. CDR1 and CDR2 from the germline V gene are LNHDA and SQIVND (reference sequence). With V trimmed by 8 bases and J by 6 bases, 8 bases remained unmatched. The CDR3 covers 14 residues. DNA of the CDR3: TGTGCCAGTGGACCCGGACAGGGGAGTCAGCCCCAGCATTTT. Encoded protein: CASGPGQGSQPQHF.

The rearrangement joins TRBV5-8 to TRBJ1-2, with D hard to call. The V and J ends lost 4 bases and 2 bases respectively, with 12 bases between them. CDR1 is SGHTS and CDR2 is YDEGEE in the germline V gene. The CDR3 is 14 residues long. The CDR3 sequence is CASSPGEINYGYTF. The CDR3 DNA reads TGTGCCAGCAGCCCGGGTGAGATAAACTATGGCTACACCTTC.

This clone was observed a few times. The rearrangement links TRBV5-1 to TRBJ2-2; D perhaps matches TRBD2 (5 bases). CDR1 is SGHRS and CDR2 is YFSETQ in the germline V gene. Trimming shortened V by 5 bases and J by 5 bases, and 16 bases separated the two germline ends. The CDR3 covers 15 residues. The CDR3 is CASRESERRTGELFF. CDR3 nucleotide sequence: TGCGCCAGCAGGGAATCAGAGAGGAGGACCGGGGAGCTGTTTTTT.

This clone showed up just once. The V gene is TRBV10-3, the J gene TRBJ1-2, with TRBD1 matching 9 bases. The CDR3 is 14 amino acids. Germline CDR1 ENHRY, CDR2 SYGVKD. J gave up 2 bases and V 6 bases, and 4 bases lay outside the gene matches. The chain's CDR3 is CAIRGQGLNYGYTF. DNA for the CDR3: TGTGCCATCAGGGGACAGGGACTCAACTATGGCTACACCTTC.

V is TRBV30 and J is TRBJ1-5; D is ambiguous. Trimming left V 7 bases short and J 3 bases short, with 13 bases between. Germline V gene data show CDR1 as GTSNPN and CDR2 as SVGIG (reference sequence). This CDR3 spans 13 amino acids. The DNA for the CDR3 is TGTGCCTTCGGGTTGGAAAACAATCAGCCCCAGCATTTT. Residues: CAFGLENNQPQHF.

V is TRBV28 and J is TRBJ2-1, with D possibly matching TRBD1 (5 bases). The CDR3 consists of 14 residues. V lost 8 bases to trimming and J lost 9 bases, with 20 bases between them. CDR1 is MDHEN and CDR2 is SYDVKM in the germline V gene. For the CDR3, the DNA is TGTGCCAGCCAGTCGTGGGCTATTCAGGGTGAGCAGTTCTTC. It specifies CASQSWAIQGEQFF.